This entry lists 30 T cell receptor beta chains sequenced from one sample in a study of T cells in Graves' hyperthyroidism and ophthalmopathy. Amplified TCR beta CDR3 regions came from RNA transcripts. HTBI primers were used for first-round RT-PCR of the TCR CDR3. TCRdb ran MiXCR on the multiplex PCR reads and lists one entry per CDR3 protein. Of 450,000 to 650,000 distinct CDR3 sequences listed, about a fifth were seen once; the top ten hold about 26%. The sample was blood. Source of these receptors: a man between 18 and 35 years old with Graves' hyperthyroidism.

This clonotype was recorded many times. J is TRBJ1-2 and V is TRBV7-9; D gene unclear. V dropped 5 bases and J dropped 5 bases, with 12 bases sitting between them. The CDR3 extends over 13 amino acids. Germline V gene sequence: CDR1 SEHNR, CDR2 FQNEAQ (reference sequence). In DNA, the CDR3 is TGTGCCAGCAGCCGAGAGGGATCGTATGGCTACACCTTC. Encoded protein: CASSREGSYGYTF.

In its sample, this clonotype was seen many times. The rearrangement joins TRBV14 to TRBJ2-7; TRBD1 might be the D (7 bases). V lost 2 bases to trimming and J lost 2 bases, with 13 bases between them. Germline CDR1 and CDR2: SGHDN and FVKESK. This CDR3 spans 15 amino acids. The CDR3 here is CASSQSWRGPYEQYF. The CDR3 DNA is TGTGCCAGCAGCCAATCTTGGAGGGGGCCCTACGAGCAGTACTTC.

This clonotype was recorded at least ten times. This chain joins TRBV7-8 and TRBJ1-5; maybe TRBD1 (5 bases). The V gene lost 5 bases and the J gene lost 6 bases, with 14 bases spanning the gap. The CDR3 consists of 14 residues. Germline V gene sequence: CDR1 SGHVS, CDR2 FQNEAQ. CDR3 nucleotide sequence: TGTGCCAGCAGCGATGGGACGGTCGGTCAGCCCCAGCATTTT. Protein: CASSDGTVGQPQHF.

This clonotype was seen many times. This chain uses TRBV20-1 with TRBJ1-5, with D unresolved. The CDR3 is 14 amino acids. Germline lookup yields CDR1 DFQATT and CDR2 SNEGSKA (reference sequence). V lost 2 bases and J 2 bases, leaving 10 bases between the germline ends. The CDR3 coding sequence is TGCAGTGCTAGATCGCCGGTCGGCAATCAGCCCCAGCATTTT. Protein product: CSARSPVGNQPQHF.

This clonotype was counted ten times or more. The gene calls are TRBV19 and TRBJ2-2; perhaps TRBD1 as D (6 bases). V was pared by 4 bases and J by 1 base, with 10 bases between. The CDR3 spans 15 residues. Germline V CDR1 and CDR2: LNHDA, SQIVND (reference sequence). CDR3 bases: TGTGCCAGTAGTACGAGGACAGAGAACACCGGGGAGCTGTTTTTT. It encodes CASSTRTENTGELFF.

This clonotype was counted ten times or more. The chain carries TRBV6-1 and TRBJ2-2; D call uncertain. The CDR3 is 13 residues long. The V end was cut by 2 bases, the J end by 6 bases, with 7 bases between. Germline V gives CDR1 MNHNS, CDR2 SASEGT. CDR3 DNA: TGTGCCAGCAGTGAACAGGTCGCCGGGGAGCTGTTTTTT. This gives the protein CASSEQVAGELFF.

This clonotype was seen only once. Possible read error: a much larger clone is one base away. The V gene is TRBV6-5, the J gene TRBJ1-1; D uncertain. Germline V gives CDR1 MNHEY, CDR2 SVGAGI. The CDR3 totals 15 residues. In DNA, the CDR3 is TGTGCCAGCAGTTACGGCCGGGGAATGAACACTGAAGCTTGCTTT. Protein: CASSYGRGMNTEACF.

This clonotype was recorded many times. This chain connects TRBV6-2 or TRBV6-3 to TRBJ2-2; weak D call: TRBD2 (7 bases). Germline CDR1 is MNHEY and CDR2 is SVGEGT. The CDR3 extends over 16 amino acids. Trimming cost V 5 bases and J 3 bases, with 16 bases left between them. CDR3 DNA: TGTGCCAGCAGTCCCCTAGGGGGGGCGGACACCGGGGAGCTGTTTTTT. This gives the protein CASSPLGGADTGELFF.

Written as DNA, the CDR3 is TGCAGTGCCTCGACAGGAGTAAGCAATCAGCCCCAGCATTTT. It yields the protein CSASTGVSNQPQHF. V usage is TRBV20-1 and J usage is TRBJ1-5, with D possibly being TRBD1 (6 bases). CDR1 and CDR2 (germline): DFQATT, SNEGSKA (reference sequence). The V end was cut by 6 bases, the J end by 1 base, with 13 bases between. The CDR3 loop spans 14 amino acids.

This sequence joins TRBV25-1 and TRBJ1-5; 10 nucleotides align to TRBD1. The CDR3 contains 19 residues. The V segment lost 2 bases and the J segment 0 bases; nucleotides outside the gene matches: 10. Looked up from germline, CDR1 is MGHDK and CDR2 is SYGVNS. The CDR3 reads CASSEGGTGARNSNQPQHF. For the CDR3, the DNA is TGTGCCAGCAGTGAAGGGGGGACAGGGGCCAGAAATAGCAATCAGCCCCAGCATTTT.

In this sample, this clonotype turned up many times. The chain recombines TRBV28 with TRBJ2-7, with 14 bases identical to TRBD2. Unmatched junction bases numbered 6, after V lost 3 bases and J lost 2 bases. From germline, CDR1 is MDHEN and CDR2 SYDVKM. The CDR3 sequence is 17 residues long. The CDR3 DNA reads TGTGCCAGCAGTTTCGAGACTAGCGGGGGGGCCACCTACGAGCAGTACTTC. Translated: CASSFETSGGATYEQYF.

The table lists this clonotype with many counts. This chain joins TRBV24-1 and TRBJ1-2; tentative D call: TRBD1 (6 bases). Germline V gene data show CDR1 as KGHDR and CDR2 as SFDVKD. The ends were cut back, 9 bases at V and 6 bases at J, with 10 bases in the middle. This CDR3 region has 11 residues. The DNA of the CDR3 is TGTGCCACCGAAACAGGGAATGGCTACACCTTC. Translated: CATETGNGYTF.

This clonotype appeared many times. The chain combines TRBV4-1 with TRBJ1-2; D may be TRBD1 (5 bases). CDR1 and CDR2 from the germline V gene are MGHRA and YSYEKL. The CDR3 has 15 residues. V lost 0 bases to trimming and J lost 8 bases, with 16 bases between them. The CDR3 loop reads CASSQDGQGLWGYTF. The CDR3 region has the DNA TGCGCCAGCAGCCAAGATGGGCAGGGATTGTGGGGCTACACCTTC.

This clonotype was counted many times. CDR3: CASTSARGITEAFF. The DNA for the CDR3 is TGTGCCAGCACCTCGGCCCGGGGGATCACTGAAGCTTTCTTT. V usage is TRBV28 and J usage is TRBJ1-1; possible D gene TRBD1, 5 bases. Per the germline V gene, CDR1 is MDHEN and CDR2 is SYDVKM. Trimming shortened V by 7 bases and J by 4 bases, and 16 bases separated the two germline ends. This CDR3 comprises 14 residues.

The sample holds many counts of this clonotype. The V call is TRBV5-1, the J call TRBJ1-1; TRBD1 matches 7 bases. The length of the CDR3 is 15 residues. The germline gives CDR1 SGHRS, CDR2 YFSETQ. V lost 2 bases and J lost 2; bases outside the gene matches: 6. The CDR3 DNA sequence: TGCGCCAGCAGCTTAGGTGGGACAGTAAACACTGAAGCTTTCTTT. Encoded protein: CASSLGGTVNTEAFF.

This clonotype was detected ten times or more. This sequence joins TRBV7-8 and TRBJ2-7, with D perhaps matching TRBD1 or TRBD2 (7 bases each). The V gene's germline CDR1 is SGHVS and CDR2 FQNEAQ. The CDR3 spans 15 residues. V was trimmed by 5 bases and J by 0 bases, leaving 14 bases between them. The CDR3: CASSKQRDSSYEQYF. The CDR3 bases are TGTGCCAGCAGCAAACAGCGGGACAGCTCCTACGAGCAGTACTTC.

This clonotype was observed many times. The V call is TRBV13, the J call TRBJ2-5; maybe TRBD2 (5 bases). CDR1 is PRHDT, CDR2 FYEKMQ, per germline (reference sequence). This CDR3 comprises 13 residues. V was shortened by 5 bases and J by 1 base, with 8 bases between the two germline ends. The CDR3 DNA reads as TGTGCCAGCAGCAGGACTGCCCAAGAGACCCAGTACTTC. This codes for CASSRTAQETQYF.

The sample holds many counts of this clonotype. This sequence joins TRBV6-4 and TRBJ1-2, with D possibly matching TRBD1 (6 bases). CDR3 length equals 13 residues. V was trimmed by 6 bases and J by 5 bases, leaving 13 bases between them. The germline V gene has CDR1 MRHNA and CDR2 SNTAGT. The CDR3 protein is CASSQQGGYGYTF. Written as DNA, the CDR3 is TGTGCCAGCAGCCAACAGGGAGGATATGGCTACACCTTC.

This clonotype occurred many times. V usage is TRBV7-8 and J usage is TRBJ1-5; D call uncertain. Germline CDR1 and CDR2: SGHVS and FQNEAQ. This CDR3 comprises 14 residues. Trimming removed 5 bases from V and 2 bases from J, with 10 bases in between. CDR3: CASSRREGNQPQHF. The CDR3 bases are TGTGCCAGCAGCCGGCGGGAGGGCAATCAGCCCCAGCATTTT.

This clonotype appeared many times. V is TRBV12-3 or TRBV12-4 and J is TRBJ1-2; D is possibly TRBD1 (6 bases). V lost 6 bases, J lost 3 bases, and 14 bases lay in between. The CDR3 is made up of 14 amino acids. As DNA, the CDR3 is TGTGCCAGCAGCCCAGGACAGTTTGACTATGGCTACACCTTC. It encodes CASSPGQFDYGYTF.

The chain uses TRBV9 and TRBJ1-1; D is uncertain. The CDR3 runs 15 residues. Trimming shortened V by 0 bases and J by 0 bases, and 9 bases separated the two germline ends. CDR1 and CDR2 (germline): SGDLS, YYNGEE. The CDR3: CASSVDPDLNTEAFF. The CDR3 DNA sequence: TGTGCCAGCAGCGTAGATCCGGACCTGAACACTGAAGCTTTCTTT. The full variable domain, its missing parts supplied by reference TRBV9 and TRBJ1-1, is DSGVTQTPKHLITATGQRVTLRCSPRSGDLSVYWYQQSLDQGLQFLIQYYNGEERAKGNILERFSAQQFPDLHSELNLSSLELGDSALYFCASSVDPDLNTEAFFGQGTRLTVV.

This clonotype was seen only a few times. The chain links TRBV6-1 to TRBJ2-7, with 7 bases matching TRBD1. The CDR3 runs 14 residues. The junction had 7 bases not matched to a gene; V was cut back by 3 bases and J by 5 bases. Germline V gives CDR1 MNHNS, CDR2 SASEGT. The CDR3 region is CASSDYDRENEQYF. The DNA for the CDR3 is TGTGCCAGCAGTGACTACGACAGGGAGAACGAGCAGTACTTC.

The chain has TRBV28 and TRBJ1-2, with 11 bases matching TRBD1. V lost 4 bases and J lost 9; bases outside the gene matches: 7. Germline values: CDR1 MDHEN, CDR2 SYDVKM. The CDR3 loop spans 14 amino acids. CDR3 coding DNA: TGTGCCAGCAGTTCTGGACAGGGGGCTTGGCGCTACACCTTC. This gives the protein CASSSGQGAWRYTF.

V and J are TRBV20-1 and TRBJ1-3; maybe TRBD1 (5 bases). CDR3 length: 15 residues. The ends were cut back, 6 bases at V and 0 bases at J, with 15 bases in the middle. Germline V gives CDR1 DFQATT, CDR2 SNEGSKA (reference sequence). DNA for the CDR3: TGCAGTGCCCCGACAGACGGCTTCTCTGGAAACACCATATATTTT. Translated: CSAPTDGFSGNTIYF.

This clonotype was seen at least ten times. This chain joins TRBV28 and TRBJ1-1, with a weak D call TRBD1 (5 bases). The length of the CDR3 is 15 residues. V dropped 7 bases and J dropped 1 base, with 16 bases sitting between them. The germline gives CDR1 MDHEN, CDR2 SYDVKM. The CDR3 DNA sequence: TGTGCCAGCAAAGGGGCAGACTTAGGGAACACTGAAGCTTTCTTT. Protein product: CASKGADLGNTEAFF.

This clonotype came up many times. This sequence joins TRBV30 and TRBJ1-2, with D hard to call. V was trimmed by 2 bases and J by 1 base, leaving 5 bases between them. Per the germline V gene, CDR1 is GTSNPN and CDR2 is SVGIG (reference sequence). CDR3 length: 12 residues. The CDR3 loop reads CAWSNINYGYTF. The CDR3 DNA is TGTGCCTGGAGTAATATTAACTATGGCTACACCTTC.

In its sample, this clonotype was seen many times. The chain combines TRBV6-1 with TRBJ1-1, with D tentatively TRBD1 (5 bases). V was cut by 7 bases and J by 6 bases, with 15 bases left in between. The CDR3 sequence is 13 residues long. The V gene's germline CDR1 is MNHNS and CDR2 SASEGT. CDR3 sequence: CASTQAGTPEAFF. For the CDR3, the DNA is TGTGCCAGCACCCAGGCGGGGACCCCTGAAGCTTTCTTT.

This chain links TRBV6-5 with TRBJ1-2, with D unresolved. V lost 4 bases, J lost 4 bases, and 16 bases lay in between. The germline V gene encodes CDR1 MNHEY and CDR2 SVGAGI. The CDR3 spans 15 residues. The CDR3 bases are TGTGCCAGCAGTTTCACTCCCGAAGGTGGCTATGGCTACACCTTC. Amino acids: CASSFTPEGGYGYTF.

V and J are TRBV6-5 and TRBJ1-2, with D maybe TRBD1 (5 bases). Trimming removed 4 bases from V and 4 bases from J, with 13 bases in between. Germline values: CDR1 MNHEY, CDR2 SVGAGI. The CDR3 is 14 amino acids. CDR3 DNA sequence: TGTGCCAGCAGTTCCAGGGCCCAAGGCTATGGCTACACCTTC. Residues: CASSSRAQGYGYTF.

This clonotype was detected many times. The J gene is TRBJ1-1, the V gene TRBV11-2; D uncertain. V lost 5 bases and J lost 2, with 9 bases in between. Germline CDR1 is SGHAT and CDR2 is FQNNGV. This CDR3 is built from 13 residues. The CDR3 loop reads CASSVGQNTEAFF. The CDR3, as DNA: TGTGCCAGCAGCGTCGGGCAAAACACTGAAGCTTTCTTT.